One T cell receptor beta chain is described in this entry. Its antigen is unknown. This table comes from immunoSEQ multiplex PCR, and its TCRdb copy is limited to in-frame clones, with some not included. The sample gives 59,000 or so clones, 65% to 90% of which show up once; about 3.8% is in the top ten. The source of the sample is a study of OX40 agonist ivuxolimab in advanced cancers. Overall study context: Partial responses occurred in Three dose-escalation patients, one with hepatocellular carcinoma and two with cutaneous melanoma.

Autoimmune disease history or systemic immunosuppression excluded patients. The investigators sampled blood at baseline, at cycle 4 day 1, and at cycle 7 day 1. Study-wide results and caveats: Clones of CD4+ and CD8+ blood T cells grew by week 6 at doses of 0.1 to 3.0 mg/kg.

The clonotype was recovered from an adult with an advanced solid tumor such as melanoma, head and neck, liver or kidney cancer. Specimen: CD4+ or CD8+ T cells sorted from blood, collected in a trial of the OX40 agonist ivuxolimab.

CDR3 residues: CASSYSTYPYGYTF. CDR3 DNA: TGTGCCAGCAGTTACTCGACTTACCCCTATGGCTACACCTTC. The genes are TRBV6-5 and TRBJ1-2; D is undetermined. The CDR3 is made up of 14 amino acids. Trimming removed 0 bases from V and 4 bases from J, with 9 bases in between. Germline assignment: CDR1 MNHEY and CDR2 SVGAGI.